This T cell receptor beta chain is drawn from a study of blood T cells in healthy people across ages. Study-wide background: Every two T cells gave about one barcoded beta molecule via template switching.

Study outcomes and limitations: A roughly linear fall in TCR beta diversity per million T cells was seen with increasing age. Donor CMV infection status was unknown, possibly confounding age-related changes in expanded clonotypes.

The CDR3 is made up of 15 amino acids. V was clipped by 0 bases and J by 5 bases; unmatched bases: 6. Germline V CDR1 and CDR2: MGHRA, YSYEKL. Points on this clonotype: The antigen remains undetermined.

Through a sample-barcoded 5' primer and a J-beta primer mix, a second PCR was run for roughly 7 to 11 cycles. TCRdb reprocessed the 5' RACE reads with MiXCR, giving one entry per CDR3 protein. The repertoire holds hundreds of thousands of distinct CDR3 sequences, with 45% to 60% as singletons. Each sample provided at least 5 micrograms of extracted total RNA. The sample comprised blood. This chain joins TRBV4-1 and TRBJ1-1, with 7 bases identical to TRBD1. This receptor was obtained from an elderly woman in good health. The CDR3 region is CASSQEQGWVTEAFF. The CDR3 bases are TGCGCCAGCAGCCAAGAACAGGGGTGGGTTACTGAAGCTTTCTTT.